This TCR beta chain was sequenced for a study of T-cell reconstitution after alpha-beta-depleted transplantation in children (dated by TCRdb to about 2016). Notes on the research overall: Using TCR repertoire profiling, the study followed T-cell immune reconstitution in a quantitative way in children after TCRalphabeta/CD19-depleted allogeneic hematopoietic cell transplantation.

Based on the germline V gene (reference sequence), the CDR1 and CDR2 sequences are SGHKS and YYEKEE. From the cysteine through the phenylalanine, the CDR3 covers 17 amino acids. The retained sequence is limited to the CDR3, 51 bases, with the frame set at the first base. Deletion took 4 bases off V and 0 bases off J, with a span of 19 bases between the germline ends. The receptor library was made with PCR. Sequencing used an Illumina HiSeq 2500. Molecular barcoding was employed in the preparation of TCR libraries, with unique molecular identifiers being used to normalize TCRbeta repertoire quantification. The public reads were reanalyzed by TCRdb: fastp trimming at Q25, MiXCR alignment, in-frame beta chains only. Rows with one shared CDR3 protein collapse into an entry with the most common genes and DNA. The sample has some 200,000 distinct CDR3 sequences on record, more than 12% of them singletons. The ten largest clones take up less than 15% of the sample.

A note on this clonotype: This receptor's antigen is unknown. Base qualities are missing; no much larger clone stands one base away.

This sequence uses TRBV5-5 and TRBJ1-2; the D gene is perhaps TRBD1, from 6 matching bases. This sample comprised PBMCs from the stem cell graft donor, obtained from the stem cell graft. The receptor was isolated from a human donor who donated a stem cell graft to a child with acute lymphoblastic leukemia. Read as DNA, the sequence is TGTGCCAGCAGCGCGGATCTTCGACAGGTAGCTAACTATGGCTACACCTTC. Its translation reads: CASSADLRQVANYGYTF.